This T cell receptor (beta chain) was identified in a study of cytomegalovirus exposure and HLA in healthy donors. Primers: 60 Vbeta forward and 13 Jbeta reverse. Generated by immunoSEQ multiplex PCR, the TCRdb table keeps only in-frame clones and is missing some. The top ten clones hold 2% to 3% of a sample with roughly 150,000 clones, around four fifths of them seen once. Sequenced input: PBMCs. This sequence originates from a boy younger than 10 in good health and CMV-seronegative.

In nucleotides, the CDR3 is TGTGCCAGCAGTGATACCGCAGGGGGCAGAGGCTACACCTTC. As protein: CASSDTAGGRGYTF. The chain combines TRBV6-4 with TRBJ1-2, with TRBD1 matching over 8 bases. The germline V gene has CDR1 MRHNA and CDR2 SNTAGT. V was clipped by 3 bases and J by 8 bases; unmatched bases: 8. The CDR3 has 14 residues.